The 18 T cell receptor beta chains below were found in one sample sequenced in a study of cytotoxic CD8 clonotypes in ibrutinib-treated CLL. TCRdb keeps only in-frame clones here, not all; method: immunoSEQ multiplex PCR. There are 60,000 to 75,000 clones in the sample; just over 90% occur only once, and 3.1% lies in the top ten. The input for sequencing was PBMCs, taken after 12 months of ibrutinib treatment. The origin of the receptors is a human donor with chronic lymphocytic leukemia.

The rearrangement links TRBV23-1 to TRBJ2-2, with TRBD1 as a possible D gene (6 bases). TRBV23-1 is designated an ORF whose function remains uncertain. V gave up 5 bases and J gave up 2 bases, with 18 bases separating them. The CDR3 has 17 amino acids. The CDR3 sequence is CASSKNSDRPNTGELFF. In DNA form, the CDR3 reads TGCGCCAGCAGTAAAAACTCGGACAGACCAAACACCGGGGAGCTGTTTTTT.

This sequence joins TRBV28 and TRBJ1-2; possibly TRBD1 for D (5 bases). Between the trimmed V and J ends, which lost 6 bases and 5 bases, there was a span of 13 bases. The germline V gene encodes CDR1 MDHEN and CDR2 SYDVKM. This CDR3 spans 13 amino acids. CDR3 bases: TGTGCCAGCAGCCTAGGGACGGAATATGGCTACACCTTC. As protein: CASSLGTEYGYTF.

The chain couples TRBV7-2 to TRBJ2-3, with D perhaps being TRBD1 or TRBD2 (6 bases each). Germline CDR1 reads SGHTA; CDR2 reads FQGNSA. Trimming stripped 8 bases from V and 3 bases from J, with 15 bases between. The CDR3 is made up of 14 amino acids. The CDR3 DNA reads TGTGCCAGCGGAAGGGGGGCGGGGACAGATACGCAGTATTTT. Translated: CASGRGAGTDTQYF. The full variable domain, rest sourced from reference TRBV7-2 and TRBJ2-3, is GAGVSQSPSNKVTEKGKDVELRCDPISGHTALYWYRQSLGQGLEFLIYFQGNSAPDKSGLPSDRFSAERTGGSVSTLTIQRTQQEDSAVYLCASGRGAGTDTQYFGPGTRLTVL.

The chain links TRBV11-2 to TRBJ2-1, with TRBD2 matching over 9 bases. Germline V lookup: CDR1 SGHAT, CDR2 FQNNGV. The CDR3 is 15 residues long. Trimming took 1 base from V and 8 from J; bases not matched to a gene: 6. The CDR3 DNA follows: TGTGCCAGCAGCTTAGTGGCTAGCGGGAAGTATGAGCAGTTCTTC. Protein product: CASSLVASGKYEQFF.

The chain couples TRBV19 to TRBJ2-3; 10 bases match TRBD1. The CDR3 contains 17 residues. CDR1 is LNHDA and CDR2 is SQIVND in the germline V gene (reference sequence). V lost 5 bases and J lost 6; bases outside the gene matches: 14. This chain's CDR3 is CASSQNRQGAKADTQYF. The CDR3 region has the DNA TGTGCCAGTAGTCAGAACCGACAGGGGGCGAAGGCCGATACGCAGTATTTT.

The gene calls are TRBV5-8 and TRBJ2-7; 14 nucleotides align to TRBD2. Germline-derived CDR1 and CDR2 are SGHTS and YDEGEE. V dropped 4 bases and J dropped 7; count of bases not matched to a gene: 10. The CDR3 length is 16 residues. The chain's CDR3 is CASSLGLAGVSGEQYF. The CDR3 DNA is TGTGCCAGCAGCCTGGGACTAGCGGGAGTATCGGGGGAGCAGTACTTC. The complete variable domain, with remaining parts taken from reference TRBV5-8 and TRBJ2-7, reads EAGVTQSPTHLIKTRGQQATLRCSPISGHTSVYWYQQALGLGLQFLLWYDEGEERNRGNFPPRFSGRQFPNYSSELNVNALELEDSALYLCASSLGLAGVSGEQYFGPGTRLTVT.

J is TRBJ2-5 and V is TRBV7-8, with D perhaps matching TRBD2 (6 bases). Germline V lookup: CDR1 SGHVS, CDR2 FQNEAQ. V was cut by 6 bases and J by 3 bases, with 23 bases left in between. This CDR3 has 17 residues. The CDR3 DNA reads TGTGCCAGCAGGAATGGGTTGTTTGCGGGAAGGGAAGAGACCCAGTACTTC. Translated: CASRNGLFAGREETQYF.

CDR3 region: CASSLLGGPGELFF. The CDR3 DNA sequence: TGCGCCAGCAGCCTCCTTGGGGGTCCCGGGGAGCTGTTTTTT. The chain carries TRBV4-3 and TRBJ2-2, with D possibly being TRBD1 or TRBD2 (5 bases each). Per the germline V gene, CDR1 is LGHNA and CDR2 is YSLEER. The CDR3 covers 14 residues. V lost 4 bases and J lost 6, with 12 bases in between.

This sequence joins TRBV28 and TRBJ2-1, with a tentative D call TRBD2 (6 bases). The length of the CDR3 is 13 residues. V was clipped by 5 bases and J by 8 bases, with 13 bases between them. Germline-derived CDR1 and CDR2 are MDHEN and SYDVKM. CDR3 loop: CASSPPAGYEQFF. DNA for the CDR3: TGTGCCAGCAGTCCCCCCGCGGGGTATGAGCAGTTCTTC.

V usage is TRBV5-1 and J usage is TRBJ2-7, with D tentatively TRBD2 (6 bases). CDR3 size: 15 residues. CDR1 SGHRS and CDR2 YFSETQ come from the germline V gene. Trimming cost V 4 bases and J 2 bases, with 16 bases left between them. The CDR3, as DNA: TGCGCCAGCAGCCCACTAAGGCGGGGCGCCTACGAGCAGTACTTC. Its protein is CASSPLRRGAYEQYF.

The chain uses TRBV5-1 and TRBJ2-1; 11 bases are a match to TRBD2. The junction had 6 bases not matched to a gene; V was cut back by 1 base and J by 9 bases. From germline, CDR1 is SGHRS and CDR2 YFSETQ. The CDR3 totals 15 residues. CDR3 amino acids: CASSLSTSGRAEQFF. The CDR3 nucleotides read TGCGCCAGCAGCTTGTCCACTAGCGGGAGAGCTGAGCAGTTCTTC.

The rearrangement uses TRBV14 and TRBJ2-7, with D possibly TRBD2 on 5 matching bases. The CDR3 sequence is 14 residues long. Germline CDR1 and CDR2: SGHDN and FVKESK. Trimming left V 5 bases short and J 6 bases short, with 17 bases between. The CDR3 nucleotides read TGTGCCAGCAGCGGCCTCTTTTTGGGGAGCGAGCAGTACTTC. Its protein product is CASSGLFLGSEQYF.

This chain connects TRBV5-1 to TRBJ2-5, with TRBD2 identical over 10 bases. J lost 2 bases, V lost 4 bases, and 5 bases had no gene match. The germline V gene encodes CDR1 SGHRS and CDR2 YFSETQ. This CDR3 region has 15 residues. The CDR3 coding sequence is TGCGCCAGCAGCCGAGCGGGAGGGTTTCAAGAGACCCAGTACTTC. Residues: CASSRAGGFQETQYF.

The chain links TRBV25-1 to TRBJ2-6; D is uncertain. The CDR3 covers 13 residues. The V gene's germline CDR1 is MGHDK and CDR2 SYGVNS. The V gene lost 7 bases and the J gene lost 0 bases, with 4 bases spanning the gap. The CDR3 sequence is CASTLSGANVLTF. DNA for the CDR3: TGTGCCAGCACCCTCTCTGGGGCCAACGTCCTGACTTTC.

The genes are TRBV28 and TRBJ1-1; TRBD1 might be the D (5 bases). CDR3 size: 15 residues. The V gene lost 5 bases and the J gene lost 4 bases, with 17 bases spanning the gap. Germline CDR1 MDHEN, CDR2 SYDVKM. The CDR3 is CASSPTVGDFTEAFF. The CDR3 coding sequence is TGTGCCAGCAGTCCAACCGTTGGGGACTTCACTGAAGCTTTCTTT.

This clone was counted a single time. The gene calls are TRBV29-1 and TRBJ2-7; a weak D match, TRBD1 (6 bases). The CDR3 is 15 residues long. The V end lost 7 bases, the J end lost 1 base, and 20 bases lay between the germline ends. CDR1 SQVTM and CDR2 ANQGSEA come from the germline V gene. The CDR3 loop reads CSAVSQDSISYEQYF. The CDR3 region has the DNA TGCAGCGCCGTGTCCCAGGACAGCATTTCCTACGAGCAGTACTTC.

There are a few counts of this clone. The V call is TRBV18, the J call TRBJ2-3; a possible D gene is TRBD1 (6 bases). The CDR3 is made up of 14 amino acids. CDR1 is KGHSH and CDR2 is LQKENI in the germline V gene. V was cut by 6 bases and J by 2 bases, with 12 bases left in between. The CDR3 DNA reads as TGTGCCAGCTCGCGGACAGCCTCCACAGATACGCAGTATTTT. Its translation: CASSRTASTDTQYF.

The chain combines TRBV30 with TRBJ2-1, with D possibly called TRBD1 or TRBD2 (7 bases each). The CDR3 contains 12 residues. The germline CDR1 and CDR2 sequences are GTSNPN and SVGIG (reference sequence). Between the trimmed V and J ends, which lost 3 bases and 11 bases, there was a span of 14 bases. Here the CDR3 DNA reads TGTGCCTGGAGCCTCAGGGGGGGCAAGCAGTTCTTC. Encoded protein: CAWSLRGGKQFF.